This TCR beta chain was observed in a study of T cell responses to AZD1222 COVID-19 vaccine. Study findings and constraints: It was only a handful of AZD1222 recipients who were seropositive at baseline.

A note on this clone: The antigen remains undetermined.

This CDR3 is built from 15 residues. J was trimmed by 6 bases and V by 4 bases; bases with no gene match: 3. Germline V gives CDR1 MGHDK, CDR2 SYGVNS. Profiled with immunoSEQ multiplex PCR; TCRdb holds only in-frame clones, not every one. The sample has approximately 110,000 clones, around 94% seen once. The receptor comes from an adult in good health. This chain connects TRBV25-1 to TRBJ1-6; 10 bases match TRBD1. The sequences come from peripheral blood, collected on day 0 of AZD1222 vaccination. The CDR3 region has the DNA TGTGCCAGCAGTGGACAGGGGGCTCCTAATTCACCCCTCCACTTT. Its translation: CASSGQGAPNSPLHF. The full variable domain, with the rest looked up from reference TRBV25-1 and TRBJ1-6, is EADIYQTPRYLVIGTGKKITLECSQTMGHDKMYWYQQDPGMELHLIHYSYGVNSTEKGDLSSESTVSRIRTEHFPLTLESARPSHTSQYLCASSGQGAPNSPLHFGNGTRLTVT.